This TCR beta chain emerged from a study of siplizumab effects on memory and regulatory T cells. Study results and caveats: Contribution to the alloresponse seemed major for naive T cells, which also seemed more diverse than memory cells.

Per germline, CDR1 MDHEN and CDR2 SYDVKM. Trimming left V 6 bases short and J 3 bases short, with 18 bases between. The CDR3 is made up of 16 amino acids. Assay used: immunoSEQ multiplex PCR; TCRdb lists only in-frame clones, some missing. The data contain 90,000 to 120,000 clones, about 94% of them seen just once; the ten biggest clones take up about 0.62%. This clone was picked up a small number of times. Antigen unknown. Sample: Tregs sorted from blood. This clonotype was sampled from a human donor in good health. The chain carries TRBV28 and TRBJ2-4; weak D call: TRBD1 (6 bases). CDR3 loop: CASSTHYLGGKNIQYF. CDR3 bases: TGTGCCAGCAGCACTCACTACTTAGGGGGCAAAAACATTCAGTACTTC.